This passage covers 23 T cell receptor beta chains from one sample sequenced in a study of T cell repertoires in cytomegalovirus infection. Antigen specificity for these receptors is unknown. TCRdb reprocessed the reads with MiXCR, giving one entry per CDR3 protein. The table records roughly 860,000 distinct CDR3 sequences, about 33% of them present only once. The sample was cultured CD8+ T cells from PBMCs, taken from culture after CMV antigen stimulation. The receptors derive from a human donor in good health (CMV status not recorded). Some clones in this sample may be carry-over from other donors' samples.

The chain employs TRBV4-1 and TRBJ2-5, with D uncertain. From germline, CDR1 is MGHRA and CDR2 YSYEKL. Deletions cut 0 bases from V and 3 bases from J, with 5 bases between. The CDR3 consists of 13 residues. The CDR3 bases are TGCGCCAGCAGCCAAGATAGGGAAGAGACCCAGTACTTC. Protein: CASSQDREETQYF.

The sample holds a few counts of this clonotype. This rearrangement joins TRBV27 to TRBJ2-1; D is possibly TRBD1 or TRBD2 (5 bases each). Germline loops: CDR1 MNHEY, CDR2 SMNVEV (reference sequence). The V end was cut by 5 bases, the J end by 10 bases, with 9 bases between. This CDR3 spans 11 amino acids. The CDR3 loop reads CASSEGIEQFF. CDR3 bases: TGTGCCAGCAGTGAGGGGATCGAGCAGTTCTTC.

This clonotype was seen many times. The V gene is TRBV7-8, the J gene TRBJ1-1, with 9 bases identical to TRBD1. This CDR3 has 21 residues. The V and J ends lost 5 bases and 4 bases, in that order; junction bases with no gene match: 26. From germline, CDR1 is SGHVS and CDR2 FQNEAQ. CDR3 region: CASSRLAGAGTGFNLGTEAFF. The CDR3, as DNA: TGTGCCAGCAGCAGACTAGCAGGGGCTGGGACAGGGTTTAATTTGGGCACTGAAGCTTTCTTT. The whole variable domain, filled in from reference TRBV7-8 and TRBJ1-1, reads GAGVSQSPRYKVAKRGQDVALRCDPISGHVSLFWYQQALGQGPEFLTYFQNEAQLDKSGLPSDRFFAERPEGSVSTLKIQRTQQEDSAVYLCASSRLAGAGTGFNLGTEAFFGQGTRLTVV.

There are many counts of this clonotype. The chain carries TRBV7-6 and TRBJ2-7, with a tentative D call TRBD1 (6 bases). Germline CDR1 reads SGHVS; CDR2 reads FNYEAQ. The V end lost 2 bases, the J end lost 6 bases, and 8 bases lay between the germline ends. This CDR3 comprises 12 residues. CDR3 bases: TGTGCCAGCAGCTTATACAGGGCCGAGCAGTACGTC. Amino acids: CASSLYRAEQYV.

The V call is TRBV2, the J call TRBJ1-3; weak D call: TRBD1 (5 bases). The CDR3 loop spans 17 amino acids. Germline V gives CDR1 SNHLY, CDR2 FYNNEI. Trimming left V 4 bases short and J 0 bases short, with 16 bases between. The DNA of the CDR3 is TGTGCCAGCAGTGTGGGTCGAACGGGACGCTCTGGAAACACCATATATTTT. It encodes CASSVGRTGRSGNTIYF.

The table lists this clonotype with many counts. The chain combines TRBV7-9 with TRBJ2-1; either TRBD1 or TRBD2 may supply D (5 bases each). There are 12 residues in the CDR3. Deletions cut 5 bases from V and 9 bases from J, with 11 bases between. The germline V gene has CDR1 SEHNR and CDR2 FQNEAQ (reference sequence). CDR3 protein: CASSGGSSEQFF. The CDR3 DNA reads TGTGCCAGCAGCGGGGGTAGTAGTGAGCAGTTCTTC.

There are a few counts of this clonotype. The chain joins TRBV27 to TRBJ1-2; D might be TRBD1 (5 bases). The ends were cut back, 6 bases at V and 7 bases at J, with 18 bases in the middle. This CDR3 spans 14 amino acids. Germline V gene sequence: CDR1 MNHEY, CDR2 SMNVEV (reference sequence). Here the CDR3 reads CASSPTGTPLGYTF. The CDR3 DNA is TGTGCCAGCAGCCCCACCGGGACCCCGCTTGGCTACACCTTC.

V gene TRBV20-1 combines with J gene TRBJ2-7; TRBD2 might be the D (6 bases). CDR3 size: 15 residues. With 3 bases removed from V and 4 bases from J, the gap between germline ends came to 19 bases. Germline CDR1 reads DFQATT; CDR2 reads SNEGSKA (reference sequence). The CDR3 is CSAREDGIREYEQYV. The CDR3 region has the DNA TGCAGTGCTAGGGAAGACGGTATCCGGGAGTACGAGCAGTACGTC.

The chain joins TRBV11-2 to TRBJ2-2; D ambiguous. This CDR3 is built from 15 residues. Trimming took off 4 bases at V and 1 base at J, with 10 bases between the two ends. Germline CDR1 and CDR2: SGHAT and FQNNGV. This CDR3 reads CASSSWALNTGELFF. CDR3 nucleotides: TGTGCCAGCAGCTCCTGGGCTTTGAACACCGGGGAGCTGTTTTTT.

This sequence joins TRBV19 and TRBJ1-1; no clear D. V lost 3 bases and J 4 bases, leaving 9 bases between the germline ends. CDR3 length: 13 residues. The germline CDR1 and CDR2 sequences are LNHDA and SQIVND (reference sequence). The CDR3 spells CASSMEVGTEAFF. The CDR3 DNA follows: TGTGCCAGTAGTATGGAAGTGGGCACTGAAGCTTTCTTT.

V and J are TRBV13 and TRBJ2-3; TRBD1 is a possible D gene (6 bases). Germline CDR1 and CDR2: PRHDT and FYEKMQ (reference sequence). V lost 8 bases and J lost 2, with 14 bases in between. This CDR3 has 14 amino acids. This CDR3 reads CASAEGQHTDTQYF. CDR3 bases: TGTGCCAGCGCCGAGGGACAACACACAGATACGCAGTATTTT.

V is TRBV4-3 and J is TRBJ1-4; 8 bases fit TRBD1. CDR3 length: 14 residues. Germline CDR1 is LGHNA and CDR2 is YSLEER. V lost 0 bases to trimming and J lost 7 bases; unmatched junction nucleotides: 1. The CDR3 DNA sequence: TGCGCCAGCAGCCAAGAGACAGGGGTTGAAAAACTGTTTTTT. Residues: CASSQETGVEKLFF.

This chain connects TRBV6-5 to TRBJ1-6; tentative D call: TRBD1 (5 bases). V was shortened by 1 base and J by 8 bases, with 9 bases between the two germline ends. Germline CDR1 is MNHEY and CDR2 is SVGAGI. This CDR3 spans 14 amino acids. CDR3 coding DNA: TGTGCCAGCAGTTACTTGGGCAGGGATTCACCCCTCCACTTT. Its translation is CASSYLGRDSPLHF.

In its sample, this clonotype was seen once. V is TRBV7-2 and J is TRBJ2-7, with D unclear. This CDR3 is built from 15 residues. Germline CDR1 and CDR2: SGHTA and FQGNSA. Between the trimmed V and J ends, which lost 2 bases and 3 bases, there was a span of 14 bases. The CDR3 loop is CASSLLILPNYEQYF. CDR3 nucleotide sequence: TGTGCCAGCAGCTTATTGATCCTTCCCAACTACGAGCAGTACTTC.

The chain carries TRBV27 and TRBJ2-7; D may be TRBD2 (6 bases). V shed 0 bases and J shed 3 bases, with 12 bases lying between them. Germline lookup yields CDR1 MNHEY and CDR2 SMNVEV (reference sequence). This CDR3 has 15 residues. This CDR3 reads CASSLSARRGYEQYF. CDR3 nucleotides: TGTGCCAGCAGTTTATCGGCCCGGAGGGGCTACGAGCAGTACTTC.

This clonotype came up a few times. CDR3 sequence reads: CASSLNEAGGPGTQYF. CDR3 DNA sequence: TGTGCCAGCAGCTTAAATGAGGCGGGGGGGCCGGGGACGCAGTATTTT. The chain uses TRBV7-3 and TRBJ2-3, with 9 nucleotides matching TRBD2. CDR3 length equals 16 residues. CDR1 is SGHTA and CDR2 is FQGTGA in the germline V gene. V trimming: 1 base; J trimming: 9 bases; junction bases outside the gene matches: 11.

The sample holds a few counts of this clonotype. The rearrangement uses TRBV27 and TRBJ2-7; a possible D gene is TRBD1 (6 bases). V lost 5 bases and J 0 bases, leaving 11 bases between the germline ends. Germline loops: CDR1 MNHEY, CDR2 SMNVEV (reference sequence). The CDR3 is 14 residues long. The CDR3 DNA follows: TGTGCCAGCAGTATCGCGACAGGCTCCTACGAGCAGTACGTC. It encodes CASSIATGSYEQYV.

The chain combines TRBV10-3 with TRBJ1-2, with 7 nucleotides matching TRBD1. Germline lookup yields CDR1 ENHRY and CDR2 SYGVKD. Trimming at V came to 7 bases and at J to 8 bases, leaving 4 bases not matched to a gene. CDR3 length: 11 residues. The CDR3 DNA reads TGTGCCATCATGGTAGGGGGCGGCTACACCTTC. Protein: CAIMVGGGYTF.

This clonotype has just a few counts. The chain carries TRBV9 and TRBJ2-7; TRBD1 might be the D (6 bases). The CDR3 is 13 residues long. Trimming took 3 bases from V and 7 from J, leaving 14 bases between them. Germline V gives CDR1 SGDLS, CDR2 YYNGEE. The CDR3: CASSAQGTREQYF. The CDR3 nucleotides read TGTGCCAGCAGCGCACAGGGTACAAGGGAGCAGTACTTC.

The V and J genes are TRBV6-4 and TRBJ2-2; 7 bases are shared with TRBD2. In germline, CDR1 is MRHNA, CDR2 SNTAGT. V shed 5 bases and J 5 bases; nucleotides not matched to a gene: 8. The length of the CDR3 is 15 residues. The CDR3 nucleotides read TGTGCCAGCAGTCCTGGGCTAGCGGTAACCGGGGAGCTGTTTTTT. Translation gives CASSPGLAVTGELFF.

V and J are TRBV6-5 and TRBJ1-2, with D perhaps TRBD1 (5 bases). This CDR3 is built from 12 residues. Germline V gene lookup returns CDR1 MNHEY and CDR2 SVGAGI. The V end was cut by 7 bases, the J end by 5 bases, with 11 bases between. CDR3 coding DNA: TGTGCCAGCACCAAGTCAGGGTATGGCTACACCTTC. The encoded protein is CASTKSGYGYTF.

The chain has TRBV12-3 or TRBV12-4 and TRBJ2-5, with D perhaps matching TRBD2 (5 bases). Trimming took 3 bases from V and 4 from J, leaving 9 bases between them. The length of the CDR3 is 13 residues. CDR3 sequence: CASSFGVAETQYF. CDR3 nucleotide sequence: TGTGCCAGCAGTTTCGGGGTGGCAGAGACCCAGTACTTC.

The chain links TRBV5-6 to TRBJ2-2; TRBD1 aligns across 11 bases. This CDR3 is 16 amino acids long. CDR1 and CDR2 from the germline V gene are SGHDT and YYEEEE. V lost 3 bases, J lost 5 bases, and 6 bases stayed unmatched. The CDR3 loop reads CASSWTGGDATGELFF. CDR3 DNA: TGTGCCAGCAGCTGGACAGGGGGCGACGCAACCGGGGAGCTGTTTTTT.